Presented here are 7 T cell receptor beta chains from one specimen sequenced in a study of CD8 T cells in Susac syndrome. RNA, at about 0.5 to 1 ug, was reverse transcribed with random hexamers. TCRdb analysed the immunoSEQ multiplex PCR reads with MiXCR anew, one entry per CDR3 protein. The sample consists of about 140,000 distinct CDR3 sequences, approximately 95% of them appearing once. Material: CD4+ T cells from PBMCs. These receptors came from a human donor with multiple sclerosis.

This chain links TRBV28 with TRBJ1-2; D is undetermined. Germline assignment: CDR1 MDHEN and CDR2 SYDVKM. V was shortened by 3 bases and J by 4 bases, with 3 bases between the two germline ends. The CDR3 consists of 11 residues. CDR3 loop: CASSFVYGYTF. The DNA for the CDR3 is TGTGCCAGCAGTTTTGTCTATGGCTACACCTTC.

This chain joins TRBV6-5 and TRBJ1-6; D possibly corresponds to TRBD1 (6 bases). Germline assignment: CDR1 MNHEY and CDR2 SVGAGI. V was trimmed by 6 bases and J by 9 bases, leaving 24 bases between them. This CDR3 region has 17 residues. This CDR3 is CASRYRDTEDLPSPLHF. In DNA, the CDR3 is TGTGCCAGCAGATACCGGGACACCGAGGATCTACCTTCACCCCTCCACTTT.

V gene TRBV18 combines with J gene TRBJ2-7; 7 bases agree with TRBD1. Germline V gene lookup returns CDR1 KGHSH and CDR2 LQKENI. V trimming: 2 bases; J trimming: 5 bases; junction bases outside the gene matches: 6. This CDR3 comprises 14 residues. As DNA, the CDR3 is TGTGCCAGCTCACCAAAGGGGGCGCCCAACGAGCAGTACTTC. Its translation is CASSPKGAPNEQYF.

The chain employs TRBV14 and TRBJ2-3, with D unresolved. Trimming took 4 bases from V and 6 from J, leaving 20 bases between them. Germline-derived CDR1 and CDR2 are SGHDN and FVKESK. CDR3 length: 16 residues. CDR3 protein: CASSPMDRRKMDTQYF. The CDR3 DNA reads TGTGCCAGCAGCCCAATGGACCGACGGAAAATGGATACGCAGTATTTT.

This clonotype was seen just once. The V gene is TRBV20-1, the J gene TRBJ2-5, with D unclear. Germline assignment: CDR1 DFQATT and CDR2 SNEGSKA (reference sequence). This CDR3 contains 14 residues. The ends were cut back, 5 bases at V and 4 bases at J, with 17 bases in the middle. The CDR3 nucleotides are TGCAGTGCTCCCAAGGCGAGGACCGGAGAGACCCAGTACTTC. Encoded protein: CSAPKARTGETQYF.

The chain couples TRBV15 to TRBJ1-6; 9 bases match TRBD1. Germline V gene lookup returns CDR1 LNHNV and CDR2 YYDKDF (reference sequence). Unmatched junction bases numbered 5, after V lost 1 base and J lost 7 bases. The CDR3 covers 16 residues. CDR3 loop: CATSRGTGTGNSPLHF. Here the CDR3 DNA reads TGTGCCACCAGCAGAGGAACCGGGACAGGGAATTCACCCCTCCACTTT.

The chain recombines TRBV5-6 with TRBJ2-2, with no clear D. Germline V gene data show CDR1 as SGHDT and CDR2 as YYEEEE. There are 14 residues in the CDR3. Trimming removed 4 bases from V and 4 bases from J, with 11 bases in between. The CDR3 DNA follows: TGTGCCAGCAGCCGGCCCCCCCTCACCGGGGAGCTGTTTTTT. The encoded protein is CASSRPPLTGELFF.